Included here is one T cell receptor beta chain sequence, with context. The antigen is not known. The data originate from a study of beta chain features in type 1 diabetes. Study at large: Age and gender were similar between patients and healthy donors, as were cell yields.

The whole isolated RNA underwent reverse transcription, so sequencing captured expressed TCRB transcripts. This table comes from immunoSEQ multiplex PCR, and its TCRdb copy is limited to in-frame clones, with some not included. This table holds hundreds of thousands of clones, roughly 13% found once. Donors underwent one heparinised blood draw, around 100 mL on average. The V end lost 2 bases, the J end lost 3 bases, and 17 bases lay between the germline ends. This CDR3 region has 16 residues. Germline lookup yields CDR1 SGHTA and CDR2 FQGNSA. Study-wide findings and caveats: Patients' naive, central memory and Treg TCRB repertoires seemed closer to one another than those of healthy donors. There was a moderate but significant shortening of TCRB CDR3s in all four CD4+ subsets of Type 1 diabetes patients. Overrepresentation of cells with high TCR expression could result from cDNA sequencing.

Sequenced input: naive CD4+ T cells from blood. This clonotype was obtained from a man younger than 35 with type 1 diabetes. This chain links TRBV7-2 with TRBJ2-7; tentative D call: TRBD2 (6 bases). The CDR3 DNA reads as TGTGCCAGCAGCTTACCCGTAATACCGGGGGACTACGAGCAGTACTTC. Its protein product is CASSLPVIPGDYEQYF.